One and the same sample provided the 19 T cell receptor beta chains below, sequenced in a study of blood T cell repertoires in COVID-19. Profiled with immunoSEQ multiplex PCR; TCRdb holds only in-frame clones, not every one. This table holds roughly 110,000 clones, 85% found once. Specimen: peripheral blood. The receptors shown here come from a human donor in a cohort sampled during active COVID-19.

The V and J genes are TRBV5-5 and TRBJ1-3, with D uncertain. The CDR3 has 14 amino acids. Trimming shortened V by 5 bases and J by 2 bases, and 11 bases separated the two germline ends. Germline V gene lookup returns CDR1 SGHKS and CDR2 YYEKEE (reference sequence). The CDR3 DNA reads as TGTGCCAGCAGGTCCGTTAATGCTGGAAACACCATATATTTT. Translated: CASRSVNAGNTIYF. Full variable domain (rest looked up from reference TRBV5-5 and TRBJ1-3): DAGVTQSPTHLIKTRGQQVTLRCSPISGHKSVSWYQQVLGQGPQFIFQYYEKEERGRGNFPDRFSARQFPNYSSELNVNALLLGDSALYLCASRSVNAGNTIYFGEGSWLTVV.

This chain connects TRBV11-2 to TRBJ1-4; 10 bases fit TRBD1. CDR3 size: 16 residues. The germline V gene encodes CDR1 SGHAT and CDR2 FQNNGV. The V segment lost 10 bases and the J segment 8 bases; nucleotides outside the gene matches: 16. CDR3 protein: CATTGQGIGQREKLFF. CDR3 in DNA: TGTGCCACCACGGGACAGGGGATCGGTCAGCGGGAAAAACTGTTTTTT.

The rearrangement uses TRBV28 and TRBJ1-5, with D maybe TRBD1 (5 bases). Trimming cost V 7 bases and J 4 bases, with 17 bases left between them. This CDR3 has 15 amino acids. The V gene's germline CDR1 is MDHEN and CDR2 SYDVKM. The CDR3: CASTPSGALNQPQHF. CDR3 sequence (DNA): TGTGCCAGCACCCCGAGCGGGGCACTAAATCAGCCCCAGCATTTT.

J is TRBJ2-1 and V is TRBV6-2 or TRBV6-3, with 7 bases that match TRBD2. V was clipped by 1 base and J by 0 bases; unmatched bases: 15. CDR3 length: 20 residues. CDR1 and CDR2 (germline): MNHEY, SVGEGT. Here the CDR3 reads CASSYWGRGSGEGSYNEQFF. CDR3 in DNA: TGTGCCAGCAGTTACTGGGGTAGGGGTTCCGGGGAGGGCTCCTACAATGAGCAGTTCTTC.

V usage is TRBV3-1 (or the pseudogene TRBV3-2) and J usage is TRBJ1-6, with D perhaps matching TRBD1 (5 bases). V shed 4 bases and J shed 0 bases, with 10 bases lying between them. Germline loops: CDR1 LGHDT, CDR2 YNNKEL (reference sequence). The CDR3 loop spans 16 amino acids. The CDR3 loop reads CASSRTFSSYNSPLHF. DNA of the CDR3: TGTGCCAGCAGCCGGACATTCAGCTCCTATAATTCACCCCTCCACTTT.

This rearrangement joins TRBV4-1 to TRBJ1-5; D remains ambiguous. This CDR3 region has 13 residues. V was pared by 4 bases and J by 6 bases, with 10 bases between. The V gene's germline CDR1 is MGHRA and CDR2 YSYEKL. This chain's CDR3 is CASSLLPLQPQHF. The CDR3 region has the DNA TGCGCCAGCAGCCTCCTACCCCTTCAGCCCCAGCATTTT.

The CDR3 sequence is CSVVPPTADTQYF. In nucleotides, the CDR3 is TGCAGCGTTGTTCCTCCAACGGCAGATACGCAGTATTTT. The V call is TRBV29-1, the J call TRBJ2-3; D not resolved. From germline, CDR1 is SQVTM and CDR2 ANQGSEA. With 4 bases removed from V and 4 bases from J, the gap between germline ends came to 12 bases. This CDR3 has 13 residues.

This sequence joins TRBV5-8 and TRBJ2-1; 10 bases match TRBD1. CDR3 length equals 14 residues. CDR1 SGHTS and CDR2 YDEGEE come from the germline V gene. Losses at the gene ends were 8 bases for V and 5 bases for J; bases not matched to a gene: 7. The CDR3 nucleotides are TGTGCCAGTCAAACCGGGACAGGGGACAATGAGCAGTTCTTC. It translates to CASQTGTGDNEQFF.

The rearrangement joins TRBV2 to TRBJ2-1; 13 bases match TRBD2. CDR3 length: 15 amino acids. Germline CDR1 is SNHLY and CDR2 is FYNNEI. After removal of 6 bases from V and 9 bases from J, the junction contained 8 bases not matched to a gene. DNA for the CDR3: TGTGCCAGCAGGTTACTAGCGGGGGGGCAGAGTGAGCAGTTCTTC. Encoded protein: CASRLLAGGQSEQFF.

The V call is TRBV7-2, the J call TRBJ1-3; D gene uncertain. Germline CDR1 and CDR2: SGHTA and FQGNSA. CDR3 length: 16 residues. V was clipped by 1 base and J by 2 bases, with 12 bases between them. CDR3 DNA: TGTGCCAGCAGCTTAGTTGGGATTAGCGCTGGAAACACCATATATTTT. It is translated as CASSLVGISAGNTIYF.

The rearrangement joins TRBV5-1 to TRBJ2-7; 7 nucleotides match TRBD1. The V and J ends lost 3 bases and 0 bases, in that order; junction bases with no gene match: 6. Looked up from germline, CDR1 is SGHRS and CDR2 is YFSETQ. CDR3 size: 15 residues. DNA for the CDR3: TGCGCCAGCAGCTCCGACAGGGTTTCCTCCTACGAGCAGTACTTC. Amino acid sequence: CASSSDRVSSYEQYF. Together with reference TRBV5-1 and TRBJ2-7, the CDR3 gives the full variable domain: KAGVTQTPRYLIKTRGQQVTLSCSPISGHRSVSWYQQTPGQGLQFLFEYFSETQRNKGNFPGRFSGRQFSNSRSEMNVSTLELGDSALYLCASSSDRVSSYEQYFGPGTRLTVT.

The chain links TRBV5-1 to TRBJ1-1; D remains unclear. The V end was cut by 2 bases, the J end by 2 bases, with 13 bases between. The CDR3 covers 15 residues. Germline CDR1 reads SGHRS; CDR2 reads YFSETQ. Written as DNA, the CDR3 is TGCGCCAGCAGCTTAAGCGGGAACTCAAACACTGAAGCTTTCTTT. Its protein is CASSLSGNSNTEAFF.

This rearrangement joins TRBV3-1 (or the pseudogene TRBV3-2) to TRBJ2-5, with a weak D call TRBD2 (5 bases). Trimming pared 0 bases from V and 3 bases from J, leaving 14 bases between. The CDR3 contains 16 residues. CDR1 and CDR2 from the germline V gene are LGHDT and YNNKEL (reference sequence). The CDR3 is CASSQERAAYEETQYF. Here the CDR3 DNA reads TGTGCCAGCAGCCAAGAGCGGGCTGCATATGAAGAGACCCAGTACTTC.

The chain is built from TRBV6-6 and TRBJ1-3, with TRBD1 as a possible D gene (5 bases). V was shortened by 6 bases and J by 0 bases, with 21 bases between the two germline ends. Germline V gene lookup returns CDR1 MNHNY and CDR2 SVGAGI (reference sequence). CDR3 size: 18 residues. CDR3 nucleotides: TGTGCCAGCAGCCGACGGGGGGACGGTTCTTTCTCTGGAAACACCATATATTTT. Translating gives CASSRRGDGSFSGNTIYF.

The J gene is TRBJ1-3, the V gene TRBV19; D unresolved. The germline V gene has CDR1 LNHDA and CDR2 SQIVND (reference sequence). Trimming pared 5 bases from V and 0 bases from J, leaving 14 bases between. The CDR3 totals 16 residues. The CDR3 region has the DNA TGTGCCAGTAGTCCACAGCAACTCTCCTCTGGAAACACCATATATTTT. Amino acids: CASSPQQLSSGNTIYF.

The chain employs TRBV5-5 and TRBJ1-5, with 9 nucleotides matching TRBD1. This CDR3 comprises 15 residues. Germline V gives CDR1 SGHKS, CDR2 YYEKEE (reference sequence). V lost 2 bases and J lost 6; bases outside the gene matches: 6. The CDR3 DNA reads TGTGCCAGCAGCTTAAGGACAGGGGTAGGTCAGCCCCAGCATTTT. Its protein is CASSLRTGVGQPQHF.

CDR3 protein: CASSEGLPSGWIGELFF. CDR3 DNA: TGTGCCAGCAGCGAGGGCCTCCCTTCGGGGTGGATTGGGGAGCTGTTTTTT. The J gene is TRBJ2-2, the V gene TRBV7-9; D might be TRBD2 (5 bases). The germline gives CDR1 SEHNR, CDR2 FQNEAQ (reference sequence). Between the trimmed V and J ends, which lost 5 bases and 8 bases, there was a span of 24 bases. The CDR3 is made up of 17 amino acids.

The chain joins TRBV9 to TRBJ1-2; D unclear. CDR1 is SGDLS, CDR2 YYNGEE, per germline. This CDR3 comprises 14 residues. V lost 1 base and J lost 5, with 12 bases in between. Here the CDR3 DNA reads TGTGCCAGCAGCGTACCCCCCCCAGATTATGGCTACACCTTC. Translated, it gives CASSVPPPDYGYTF.

The chain employs TRBV2 and TRBJ1-1; 7 bases map to TRBD1. V lost 5 bases to trimming and J lost 4 bases; unmatched junction nucleotides: 7. CDR3 length: 14 amino acids. CDR1 is SNHLY and CDR2 is FYNNEI in the germline V gene. The DNA for the CDR3 is TGTGCCAGCAGTCCAGGACAGGTTAGCACTGAAGCTTTCTTT. It translates to CASSPGQVSTEAFF.